Shown below are 26 T cell receptor beta chains from a single sample sequenced in a study of cytomegalovirus exposure and HLA in healthy donors. Method: immunoSEQ multiplex PCR; TCRdb's copy keeps in-frame clones and lacks some. There are approximately 120,000 clones in the sample; 85% to 90% occur only once, and 1% to 1.4% lies in the top ten. The material sequenced was PBMCs. The receptor set was obtained from a woman aged 18-29 years in good health and CMV-seronegative.

V and J are TRBV28 and TRBJ1-2; 9 positions match TRBD1. Unmatched junction bases numbered 2, after V lost 6 bases and J lost 0 bases. This CDR3 comprises 14 residues. Germline loops: CDR1 MDHEN, CDR2 SYDVKM. The CDR3 DNA sequence: TGTGCCAGCAGCCGGACAGGGGCTAACTATGGCTACACCTTC. It encodes CASSRTGANYGYTF.

CDR3 amino acids: CASSYSGYVNTEAFF. In DNA form, the CDR3 reads TGTGCCAGCAGTTACTCCGGGTACGTGAACACTGAAGCTTTCTTT. This rearrangement joins TRBV6-5 to TRBJ1-1; D unresolved. Per the germline V gene, CDR1 is MNHEY and CDR2 is SVGAGI. V lost 0 bases to trimming and J lost 0 bases, with 8 bases between them. CDR3 length: 15 amino acids.

V and J are TRBV7-9 and TRBJ2-3; D not resolved. Germline CDR1 is SEHNR and CDR2 is FQNEAQ (reference sequence). The CDR3 spans 14 residues. The V end lost 4 bases, the J end lost 4 bases, and 12 bases lay between the germline ends. CDR3 in DNA: TGTGCCAGCAGCTCGGCGGTTATAGCAGATACGCAGTATTTT. It encodes CASSSAVIADTQYF. The variable domain in full, with the rest retrieved from reference TRBV7-9 and TRBJ2-3, is DTGVSQNPRHKITKRGQNVTFRCDPISEHNRLYWYRQTLGQGPEFLTYFQNEAQLEKSRLLSDRFSAERPKGSFSTLEIQRTEQGDSAMYLCASSSAVIADTQYFGPGTRLTVL.

The V call is TRBV2, the J call TRBJ1-2, with 7 bases that match TRBD1. CDR1 and CDR2 from the germline V gene are SNHLY and FYNNEI. V was clipped by 8 bases and J by 6 bases; unmatched bases: 3. The CDR3 is 11 amino acids. The CDR3 nucleotides read TGTGCCAGCCGGACAGGTGATGGCTACACCTTC. It specifies CASRTGDGYTF. The full variable domain, with the rest looked up from reference TRBV2 and TRBJ1-2, is EPEVTQTPSHQVTQMGQEVILRCVPISNHLYFYWYRQILGQKVEFLVSFYNNEISEKSEIFDDQFSVERPDGSNFTLKIRSTKLEDSAMYFCASRTGDGYTFGSGTRLTVV.

DNA of the CDR3: TGTGCCAGCAGCTTCTCGGGCTACGAGCAGTACTTC. It encodes CASSFSGYEQYF. The genes are TRBV5-6 and TRBJ2-7; D not resolved. CDR1 is SGHDT, CDR2 YYEEEE, per germline. The V end lost 2 bases, the J end lost 3 bases, and 6 bases lay between the germline ends. The CDR3 has 12 amino acids.

This rearrangement joins TRBV30 to TRBJ2-7; D is unclear. Germline V gene data show CDR1 as GTSNPN and CDR2 as SVGIG (reference sequence). The length of the CDR3 is 13 residues. Trimming removed 5 bases at V and 2 bases at J, with 13 bases between. The chain's CDR3 is CAWDTAGTYEQYF. CDR3 in DNA: TGTGCCTGGGACACCGCCGGAACCTACGAGCAGTACTTC. The variable domain in full, with the rest retrieved from reference TRBV30 and TRBJ2-7, is SQTIHQWPATLVQPVGSPLSLECTVEGTSNPNLYWYRQAAGRGLQLLFYSVGIGQISSEVPQNLSASRPQDRQFILSSKKLLLSDSGFYLCAWDTAGTYEQYFGPGTRLTVT.

This clone appeared a single time. V usage is TRBV5-4 and J usage is TRBJ1-5; tentative D call: TRBD1 (6 bases). CDR1 is SGHNT and CDR2 is YYREEE in the germline V gene (reference sequence). CDR3 length: 13 residues. The ends were cut back, 0 bases at V and 8 bases at J, with 9 bases in the middle. As DNA, the CDR3 is TGTGCCAGCAGCTTGGACAGGGAAGAGCCCCAGCATTTT. Translated: CASSLDREEPQHF.

CDR3 DNA: TGTGCCAGCATAGAACAGGGACAGGCCGGTGAAAAACTGTTTTTT. Protein product: CASIEQGQAGEKLFF. The J gene is TRBJ1-4, the V gene TRBV2, with 8 positions matching TRBD1. The CDR3 is 15 residues long. The V gene end was trimmed by 7 bases and the J gene end by 7 bases; junction bases not matched to a gene: 11. Germline values: CDR1 SNHLY, CDR2 FYNNEI. Looking up the rest from reference TRBV2 and TRBJ1-4 gives the full variable domain: EPEVTQTPSHQVTQMGQEVILRCVPISNHLYFYWYRQILGQKVEFLVSFYNNEISEKSEIFDDQFSVERPDGSNFTLKIRSTKLEDSAMYFCASIEQGQAGEKLFFGSGTQLSVL.

The rearrangement joins TRBV6-5 to TRBJ2-5; a weak D match, TRBD1 (6 bases). This CDR3 region has 16 residues. Germline V CDR1 and CDR2: MNHEY, SVGAGI. Trimming took 2 bases from V and 1 from J, leaving 14 bases between them. CDR3 nucleotide sequence: TGTGCCAGCAGTTACGTGAGACAGGACCTCCAAGAGACCCAGTACTTC. Translated: CASSYVRQDLQETQYF.

This chain links TRBV6-1 with TRBJ1-1, with D unclear. Germline values: CDR1 MNHNS, CDR2 SASEGT. The CDR3 has 13 amino acids. Trimming left V 10 bases short and J 0 bases short, with 12 bases between. The CDR3, as DNA: TGTGCCACCGCCGAAAGCCTGAACACTGAAGCTTTCTTT. Its translation is CATAESLNTEAFF.

This clone appeared a single time. DNA for the CDR3: TGTGCCAGCAGCCAGGGGGCCTACGAGCAGTACTTC. Amino acid sequence: CASSQGAYEQYF. The genes are TRBV6-1 and TRBJ2-7; 7 bases fit TRBD1. The germline CDR1 and CDR2 sequences are MNHNS and SASEGT. V shed 6 bases and J 2 bases; nucleotides not matched to a gene: 1. The CDR3 is 12 residues long.

This chain joins TRBV10-2 and TRBJ1-1; D remains unclear. The CDR3 length is 9 residues. Germline assignment: CDR1 WSHSY and CDR2 SAAADI. V dropped 8 bases and J dropped 8 bases, with 6 bases sitting between them. CDR3: CASGPEAFF. The CDR3 DNA sequence: TGCGCCAGCGGGCCGGAAGCTTTCTTT.

The chain combines TRBV28 with TRBJ1-2, with 7 bases identical to TRBD1. Germline-derived CDR1 and CDR2 are MDHEN and SYDVKM. The junction had 4 bases not matched to a gene; V was cut back by 5 bases and J by 7 bases. The CDR3 is made up of 12 amino acids. CDR3 sequence reads: CASSGQVGGYTF. For the CDR3, the DNA is TGTGCCAGCAGTGGACAGGTCGGTGGCTACACCTTC.

V gene TRBV2 combines with J gene TRBJ1-5; D is perhaps TRBD1 (6 bases). This CDR3 contains 14 residues. V lost 6 bases, J lost 2 bases, and 11 bases lay in between. The germline V gene has CDR1 SNHLY and CDR2 FYNNEI. CDR3 protein: CASRTNRGNQPQHF. CDR3 sequence (DNA): TGTGCCAGCAGAACAAACAGGGGCAATCAGCCCCAGCATTTT. Using reference TRBV2 and TRBJ1-5 for the parts outside the CDR3, the full variable domain is EPEVTQTPSHQVTQMGQEVILRCVPISNHLYFYWYRQILGQKVEFLVSFYNNEISEKSEIFDDQFSVERPDGSNFTLKIRSTKLEDSAMYFCASRTNRGNQPQHFGDGTRLSIL.

CDR3 in DNA: TGTGCCAGCAGTTGGCTAGCGGGGGGCCCTACGGGGACGAACACCGGGGAGCTGTTTTTT. It translates to CASSWLAGGPTGTNTGELFF. This chain joins TRBV27 and TRBJ2-2; 11 bases fit TRBD2. The CDR3 is made up of 20 amino acids. CDR1 is MNHEY, CDR2 SMNVEV, per germline (reference sequence). Losses at the gene ends were 4 bases for V and 0 bases for J; bases not matched to a gene: 13.

J is TRBJ1-4 and V is TRBV7-9; 10 bases map to TRBD1. The CDR3 covers 14 residues. Trimming took 5 bases from V and 8 from J; bases not matched to a gene: 5. Germline V CDR1 and CDR2: SEHNR, FQNEAQ (reference sequence). The CDR3 coding sequence is TGTGCCAGCAGCGACAGGGGGCGCGGAGAAAAACTGTTTTTT. Protein product: CASSDRGRGEKLFF.

The chain recombines TRBV12-2 with TRBJ1-4; whether TRBD1, the table's D call, matches the DNA was not checked. TRBV12-2 is a known pseudogene. This CDR3 is built from 15 residues. The CDR3 protein is CASRLGDRGGEKLFF. CDR3 in DNA: TGTGCAAGTCGCCTAGGGGACAGGGGTGGGGAAAAACTGTTTTTT.

The V gene is TRBV5-1, the J gene TRBJ2-7; 7 bases line up with TRBD1. The CDR3 is 15 amino acids. The junction had 6 bases not matched to a gene; V was cut back by 1 base and J by 2 bases. Per germline, CDR1 SGHRS and CDR2 YFSETQ. The CDR3 loop reads CASSLPGQKPYEQYF. The CDR3 DNA is TGCGCCAGCAGCTTGCCGGGACAGAAACCCTACGAGCAGTACTTC.

This sequence joins TRBV5-5 and TRBJ2-5; TRBD1 matches 8 bases. The germline V gene has CDR1 SGHKS and CDR2 YYEKEE (reference sequence). The CDR3 spans 14 residues. The J segment lost 2 bases and the V segment lost 4 bases, leaving 4 bases of the junction unmatched. As DNA, the CDR3 is TGTGCCAGCAGCCCGGGACAGGAGCAAGAGACCCAGTACTTC. It translates to CASSPGQEQETQYF.

The chain links TRBV28 to TRBJ2-7; a possible D gene is TRBD2 (6 bases). The V and J ends lost 4 bases and 3 bases respectively, with 16 bases between them. Germline values: CDR1 MDHEN, CDR2 SYDVKM. The CDR3 totals 15 residues. The CDR3: CASSYRGGNRYEQYF. The CDR3 DNA reads TGTGCCAGCAGTTACCGTGGCGGGAACCGCTACGAGCAGTACTTC. Looking up the rest from reference TRBV28 and TRBJ2-7 gives the full variable domain: DVKVTQSSRYLVKRTGEKVFLECVQDMDHENMFWYRQDPGLGLRLIYFSYDVKMKEKGDIPEGYSVSREKKERFSLILESASTNQTSMYLCASSYRGGNRYEQYFGPGTRLTVT.

Only one count was recorded for this clone. The gene calls are TRBV11-3 and TRBJ2-7, with 13 bases matching TRBD2. This CDR3 has 16 amino acids. The junction had 7 bases not matched to a gene; V was cut back by 5 bases and J by 3 bases. The V gene's germline CDR1 is SGHNT and CDR2 YENEEA. CDR3 protein: CASSPKTSGGLYEQYV. CDR3 coding DNA: TGTGCCAGCAGCCCAAAGACTAGCGGGGGGCTCTACGAGCAGTACGTC.

This clone was detected only once. The V call is TRBV7-9, the J call TRBJ1-2; no definite D call. The V gene's germline CDR1 is SEHNR and CDR2 FQNEAQ (reference sequence). There are 15 residues in the CDR3. V dropped 9 bases and J dropped 2 bases, with 19 bases sitting between them. In nucleotides, the CDR3 is TGTGCCAGTACATCTGTGTGGGCCAGCAACTATGGCTACACCTTC. It is translated as CASTSVWASNYGYTF.

V is TRBV6-5 and J is TRBJ1-2; D gene unclear. With 0 bases removed from V and 8 bases from J, the gap between germline ends came to 19 bases. The germline V gene encodes CDR1 MNHEY and CDR2 SVGAGI. The CDR3 spans 16 residues. CDR3 sequence: CASSYSRRGGSVGYTF. In nucleotides, the CDR3 is TGTGCCAGCAGTTACTCGAGACGGGGTGGATCGGTCGGCTACACCTTC.

The chain carries TRBV28 and TRBJ1-5; maybe TRBD1 (6 bases). The V end lost 4 bases, the J end lost 2 bases, and 15 bases lay between the germline ends. This CDR3 is 16 amino acids long. Germline V gene lookup returns CDR1 MDHEN and CDR2 SYDVKM. The CDR3 coding sequence is TGTGCCAGCAGTTGGGGGGGCAGCCGCCGCAATCAGCCCCAGCATTTT. It specifies CASSWGGSRRNQPQHF.

The chain employs TRBV5-6 and TRBJ1-4; D unclear. V lost 4 bases and J lost 8, with 15 bases in between. This CDR3 is 14 amino acids long. Looked up from germline, CDR1 is SGHDT and CDR2 is YYEEEE. DNA for the CDR3: TGTGCCAGCAGCACTATAGACCTAGCGGAAAAACTGTTTTTT. Translating gives CASSTIDLAEKLFF.

The chain carries TRBV29-1 and TRBJ2-3; 9 bases line up with TRBD2. Germline CDR1 SQVTM, CDR2 ANQGSEA. The CDR3 is 16 amino acids. Unmatched junction bases numbered 15, after V lost 5 bases and J lost 6 bases. This chain's CDR3 is CSVLYEFSGSSDTQYF. The CDR3 bases are TGCAGCGTTCTCTACGAGTTTAGCGGGAGTTCCGATACGCAGTATTTT.